The 17 T cell receptor beta chains reported below all come from one sample, sequenced in a study of shared clonotypes between healthy human individuals. Clones were read by immunoSEQ multiplex PCR, and TCRdb kept only the in-frame ones, dropping some. The sample has about 230,000 clones; approximately 65% are singletons. The source material was memory CD4+ T cells sorted from blood. Subset specified: CD45RA-negative fraction. These receptors were obtained from a man younger than 40 in good health.

This clone was seen once. V and J are TRBV5-1 and TRBJ2-2; no firm D call. Germline V gives CDR1 SGHRS, CDR2 YFSETQ. The CDR3 runs 15 residues. The V gene lost 2 bases and the J gene lost 1 base, with 9 bases spanning the gap. The CDR3 sequence is CASSFDGVNTGELFF. DNA for the CDR3: TGCGCCAGCAGCTTCGACGGAGTGAACACCGGGGAGCTGTTTTTT.

The gene calls are TRBV7-2 and TRBJ2-3, with 8 positions matching TRBD2. The V and J ends lost 3 bases and 4 bases, in that order; junction bases with no gene match: 9. This CDR3 contains 16 residues. In germline, CDR1 is SGHTA, CDR2 FQGNSA. The CDR3 DNA reads TGTGCCAGCAGCTTCGACCTCGGGAGGGGTTCAGATACGCAGTATTTT. Translation gives CASSFDLGRGSDTQYF. The whole variable domain, filled in from reference TRBV7-2 and TRBJ2-3, reads GAGVSQSPSNKVTEKGKDVELRCDPISGHTALYWYRQSLGQGLEFLIYFQGNSAPDKSGLPSDRFSAERTGGSVSTLTIQRTQQEDSAVYLCASSFDLGRGSDTQYFGPGTRLTVL.

The chain couples TRBV5-1 to TRBJ2-3; D not certain. Germline V gene lookup returns CDR1 SGHRS and CDR2 YFSETQ. This CDR3 has 13 residues. Trimming removed 6 bases at V and 7 bases at J, with 15 bases between. The CDR3: CASTLDLGNTQYF. CDR3 nucleotides: TGCGCCAGCACCCTCGACCTTGGGAATACGCAGTATTTT.

The genes are TRBV9 and TRBJ2-7; unclear D gene. Trimming took off 0 bases at V and 6 bases at J, with 13 bases between the two ends. Germline values: CDR1 SGDLS, CDR2 YYNGEE. This CDR3 has 14 amino acids. CDR3 protein: CASSVVPAGSEQYF. The CDR3 DNA reads as TGTGCCAGCAGCGTAGTGCCCGCAGGATCCGAGCAGTACTTC.

This clone turned up a few times. This rearrangement joins TRBV5-1 to TRBJ2-5; no clear D. This CDR3 is built from 11 residues. V was trimmed by 4 bases and J by 2 bases, leaving 3 bases between them. Germline CDR1 is SGHRS and CDR2 is YFSETQ. The CDR3 coding sequence is TGCGCCAGCAGCGTTCAAGAGACCCAGTACTTC. It yields the protein CASSVQETQYF.

V usage is TRBV28 and J usage is TRBJ2-7, with D perhaps matching TRBD2 (6 bases). Trimming took 3 bases from V and 0 from J, leaving 15 bases between them. In germline, CDR1 is MDHEN, CDR2 SYDVKM. The CDR3 contains 16 residues. CDR3 protein: CASSLSRWGGSYEQYF. The CDR3 nucleotides read TGTGCCAGCAGTTTGTCCAGGTGGGGAGGCTCCTACGAGCAGTACTTC.

The chain employs TRBV10-2 and TRBJ2-7; 13 bases are a match to TRBD2. Germline values: CDR1 WSHSY, CDR2 SAAADI. The CDR3 sequence is 16 residues long. With V trimmed by 6 bases and J by 4 bases, 9 bases remained unmatched. CDR3 DNA: TGCGCCAGCAGGGACCCGGGACTAGCGGGATCTTACGAGCAGTACTTC. This translates into CASRDPGLAGSYEQYF.

V usage is TRBV6-9 and J usage is TRBJ2-7, with D possibly matching TRBD2 (5 bases). CDR1 and CDR2 (germline): MNHGY, SVAAGI. Trimming removed 3 bases from V and 4 bases from J, with 10 bases in between. The CDR3 covers 13 residues. CDR3 nucleotide sequence: TGTGCCAGCAGTTACTGGGGAGAGTACGAGCAGTACTTC. This sequence encodes CASSYWGEYEQYF.

The chain couples TRBV5-1 to TRBJ2-7; D may be TRBD2 (5 bases). Trimming shortened V by 4 bases and J by 2 bases, and 13 bases separated the two germline ends. CDR3 length: 14 residues. CDR1 and CDR2 (germline): SGHRS, YFSETQ. CDR3 coding DNA: TGCGCCAGCAGCCCCTCGACCGGGGCCTACGAGCAGTACTTC. Its translation: CASSPSTGAYEQYF.

V and J are TRBV5-3 and TRBJ2-1; no reliable D call. TRBV5-3 is filed as an ORF, its function uncertain. V was shortened by 1 base and J by 5 bases, with 22 bases between the two germline ends. The CDR3 covers 18 residues. CDR3 in amino acids: CARSLQPDHHTLHNEQFF. The CDR3 region has the DNA TGTGCCAGAAGCTTGCAACCTGACCACCACACCCTTCACAATGAGCAGTTCTTC.

This chain links TRBV7-2 with TRBJ2-1; 8 positions agree with TRBD1. The CDR3 spans 15 residues. The germline CDR1 and CDR2 sequences are SGHTA and FQGNSA. V dropped 1 base and J dropped 4; count of bases not matched to a gene: 3. The CDR3, as DNA: TGTGCCAGCAGCTTAGGGACAGGGATGTACAATGAGCAGTTCTTC. It codes for CASSLGTGMYNEQFF.

V is TRBV29-1 and J is TRBJ2-3; D is unresolved. Trimming took 7 bases from V and 2 from J, leaving 13 bases between them. The CDR3 is 13 residues long. In germline, CDR1 is SQVTM, CDR2 ANQGSEA. This chain's CDR3 is CSARGQFTDTQYF. Here the CDR3 DNA reads TGCAGCGCCCGTGGCCAGTTCACAGATACGCAGTATTTT.

Ten or more counts support this clone. V gene TRBV5-1 combines with J gene TRBJ1-2, with TRBD1 as a possible D gene (5 bases). The CDR3 spans 16 residues. Germline assignment: CDR1 SGHRS and CDR2 YFSETQ. Trimming pared 1 base from V and 4 bases from J, leaving 17 bases between. The CDR3 reads CASSLNPGKGIYGYTF. CDR3 in DNA: TGCGCCAGCAGCTTGAATCCCGGGAAGGGGATCTATGGCTACACCTTC.

The gene calls are TRBV18 and TRBJ2-1; D tentatively fits TRBD1 or TRBD2 (5 bases each). Per the germline V gene, CDR1 is KGHSH and CDR2 is LQKENI. CDR3 length equals 14 residues. V lost 3 bases, J lost 5 bases, and 11 bases lay in between. This chain's CDR3 is CASSPFRDHNEQFF. The CDR3 region has the DNA TGTGCCAGCTCACCTTTCCGGGACCACAATGAGCAGTTCTTC. Full variable domain (rest looked up from reference TRBV18 and TRBJ2-1): NAGVMQNPRHLVRRRGQEARLRCSPMKGHSHVYWYRQLPEEGLKFMVYLQKENIIDESGMPKERFSAEFPKEGPSILRIQQVVRGDSAAYFCASSPFRDHNEQFFGPGTRLTVL.

V and J are TRBV5-4 and TRBJ2-3; 12 positions match TRBD2. With V trimmed by 0 bases and J by 4 bases, 6 bases remained unmatched. This CDR3 has 17 residues. The germline V gene encodes CDR1 SGHNT and CDR2 YYREEE (reference sequence). DNA of the CDR3: TGTGCCAGCAGCTTGGCCACTAGCGGGAGGTTCGCAGATACGCAGTATTTT. Translated, it gives CASSLATSGRFADTQYF.

The chain is built from TRBV11-2 and TRBJ2-1; D is perhaps TRBD1 or TRBD2 (5 bases each). This CDR3 has 15 residues. V was cut by 1 base and J by 8 bases, with 15 bases left in between. Germline values: CDR1 SGHAT, CDR2 FQNNGV. The chain's CDR3 is CASSLGGAQVHEQFF. DNA for the CDR3: TGTGCCAGCAGCTTAGGAGGGGCGCAAGTCCATGAGCAGTTCTTC.

The chain joins TRBV6-1 to TRBJ1-1; D is ambiguous. The CDR3 runs to 13 residues. Germline CDR1 MNHNS, CDR2 SASEGT. The V end was cut by 4 bases, the J end by 2 bases, with 8 bases between. This CDR3 is CASSGTVNTEAFF. The CDR3 region has the DNA TGTGCCAGCAGTGGGACGGTTAACACTGAAGCTTTCTTT.